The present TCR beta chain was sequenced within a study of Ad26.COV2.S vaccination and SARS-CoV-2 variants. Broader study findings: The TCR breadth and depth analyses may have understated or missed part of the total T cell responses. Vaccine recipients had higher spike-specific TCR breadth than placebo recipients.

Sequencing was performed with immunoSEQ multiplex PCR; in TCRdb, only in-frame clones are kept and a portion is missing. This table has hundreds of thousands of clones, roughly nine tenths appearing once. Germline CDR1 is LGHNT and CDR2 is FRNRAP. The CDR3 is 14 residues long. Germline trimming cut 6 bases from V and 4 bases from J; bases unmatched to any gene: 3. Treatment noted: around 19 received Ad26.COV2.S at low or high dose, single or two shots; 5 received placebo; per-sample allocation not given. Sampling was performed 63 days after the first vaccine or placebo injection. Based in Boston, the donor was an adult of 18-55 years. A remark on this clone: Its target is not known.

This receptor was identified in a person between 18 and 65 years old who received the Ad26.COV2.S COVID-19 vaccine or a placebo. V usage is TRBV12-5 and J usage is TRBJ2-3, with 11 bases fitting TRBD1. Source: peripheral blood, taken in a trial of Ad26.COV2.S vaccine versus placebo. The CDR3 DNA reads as TGTGCTAGTGGCCGGGGACAGGGGGCAGATACGCAGTATTTT. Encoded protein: CASGRGQGADTQYF.